The source of this T cell receptor beta chain is a study of CD8 T cells in Susac syndrome. Whole-study results and caveats: The study conceded that relatively few individuals underwent its TCR sequencing and HLA analysis.

CD8+ and CD4+ T cells circulating in blood were sequenced for TCR beta. Stable or active relapsing-remitting multiple sclerosis, untreated and meeting revised McDonald criteria, defined the controls. Deletions cut 4 bases from V and 6 bases from J, with 6 bases between. The CDR3 runs 11 residues. Germline assignment: CDR1 MNHEY and CDR2 SMNVEV (reference sequence). The authors reverse transcribed 0.5 to 1 ug RNA with random hexamers. The CDR3 of TCR beta was amplified by immunoSEQ multiplex PCR across 54 Vbeta and 13 Jbeta. TCRdb independently ran MiXCR on the immunoSEQ multiplex PCR reads; one entry per CDR3 protein. This sample has roughly 150,000 distinct CDR3 sequences; nearly 97% occur once, and the top ten carry approximately 0.15%. In regard to this clonotype: Its cognate antigen is unknown.

Material for sequencing was CD8+ T cells from PBMCs. The clonotype was recovered from a human donor with multiple sclerosis. The chain links TRBV27 to TRBJ1-1; D not certain. The CDR3 DNA is TGTGCCAGCAGTTCTTTATCTGAAGCTTTCTTT. Its protein is CASSSLSEAFF.